A selection of T cell receptor beta chains follows, all from one sample in a study of tumor-infiltrating lymphocytes in primary liver carcinoma. Each CDR3 protein gets one entry after TCRdb re-called the multiplex PCR reads with MiXCR. This repertoire shows some 130,000 distinct CDR3 sequences, roughly 70% found once; its top ten account for more than 8%. The sample was tumor-adjacent normal liver tissue. These TCRs come from a woman aged 60-75 years with primary liver carcinoma and hepatitis B virus infection. The CDR3 runs from the conserved cysteine through the conserved F or W. D genes are given only for firm matches. The size entry is marked missing in some rows and otherwise reads once, few, many or a size class.

j_call clone_size v_call d_call cdr3_nt cdr3_aa
TRBJ2-1 many TRBV5-1 . TGCGCCAGCAGCTTGGCCGGTCAGGGGCCACCTTACAATGAGCAGTTCTTC CASSLAGQGPPYNEQFF
TRBJ2-7 many TRBV4-1 . TGCGCCAGCAGCCAAGAAAGACTTTCCTACGAGCAGTACTTC CASSQERLSYEQYF
TRBJ2-4 . TRBV4-1 . TGCGCCAGCAGCCAAGAGTGGGTTGCCTCATCCAAAAACATTCAGAAGTTC CASSQEWVASSKNIQKF
TRBJ2-5 . TRBV11-2 . TGTGCCAGCTCCGAGGGGGGGGGCGCGGCGTTTGAGACCCAGTACTTC CASSEGGGAAFETQYF
TRBJ2-2 few TRBV11-2 . TGTGCCAGCAGCGCAGACTCGGACATCGGGGAGCTGTTTTTT CASSADSDIGELFF
TRBJ2-1 . TRBV11-2 TRBD1 TGTGCCAGCAGCTTAGGGGGGTACAGGGGTTCCAACAATGAGCGGTTCTTC CASSLGGYRGSNNERFF
TRBJ2-1 . TRBV5-5 TRBD2 TGTGCCAGCAGCTTAGGAGCGGGAACCTACAATAAGAAGTTCTTC CASSLGAGTYNKKFF
TRBJ2-1 few TRBV5-4 TRBD2 TGTGCCAGCAGCCGATTCGGGACTAATGGTTACAATGAGCAGTTCTTC CASSRFGTNGYNEQFF
TRBJ2-1 . TRBV2 TRBD2 TGTGCCAGCAGTCACACTAGCGGGAAGACCGAGTCCTACAATGAGCAGTTCTTC CASSHTSGKTESYNEQFF
TRBJ2-7 . TRBV11-2 . TGTGCTAGCAGCCTGTACCTAGGTAGCTACGAGCAGTATTTC CASSLYLGSYEQYF
TRBJ2-7 many TRBV4-1 . TGCGCCAGCAGCCAAGGGTATTCGGGACCCACCTACGAGCAGTACTTC CASSQGYSGPTYEQYF
TRBJ2-4 . TRBV11-2 . TGTGCCAGCAGCTCACCCTTACGGACCAAAAAGATTCGGTACTTC CASSSPLRTKKIRYF
TRBJ2-1 . TRBV28 . TGTGCCAGCAGTACCAGTTTTGACTTCGGGGACTCATACAATAAGCAGTTCTTC CASSTSFDFGDSYNKQFF
TRBJ1-1 . TRBV11-2 . TGTGCCAGCAGCTCTGGGATTGAAGCTTTCTTT CASSSGIEAFF
TRBJ2-7 . TRBV5-1 . TGCGCCGGCAGCTTGGGAAGGGGCGCGTCCTGCGAGCAGTACTTC CAGSLGRGASCEQYF
TRBJ1-1 medium-sized TRBV4-1 . TGCGCCAGCAGCCAAGGGGCGGTTAACACTGAAGCTTTCTTT CASSQGAVNTEAFF
TRBJ1-2 . TRBV10-2 . TGCGCCAGCAAGACCGGGAGGATGACCACCTTC CASKTGRMTTF
TRBJ1-1 medium-sized TRBV5-4 . TGTGCCAGCAGCTTGAGGTACTTGAACACTGAAGCTTTCTTT CASSLRYLNTEAFF
TRBJ2-7 many TRBV29-1 . TGCAGCGTCGGGGGAGGCTCCTACGAGCAGTACTTC CSVGGGSYEQYF
TRBJ1-2 many TRBV6-2/TRBV6-3 . TGTGCCAGCAGTTACTCCGGTGGAGGCTACACCTTC CASSYSGGGYTF
TRBJ1-1 . TRBV6-2/TRBV6-3 . TGTGCCAGCAGTTACCTTTGGTCCGGGGCGACTGGGAACACTGAAGGTTTCTTT CASSYLWSGATGNTEGFF
TRBJ2-7 . TRBV20-1 . TGCAGTGCTAGCCCGGGACCTCGAGGCGAGCAGTACTTC CSASPGPRGEQYF
TRBJ2-7 . TRBV11-2 . TGTGTCAGCAGCTTAGATGGAAACCGCAATGAGCAGTACTTC CVSSLDGNRNEQYF
TRBJ2-5 . TRBV6-6 . TGTCCCAGCGGTTACTCGATAGGGGCCGGGGAGACCCAGTACTTC CPSGYSIGAGETQYF
TRBJ2-1 . TRBV6-5 TRBD2 TGTGCCAGCACCTCCAGAGCGGGAGTTTTTAATGAGCAGTTGTTC CASTSRAGVFNEQLF
TRBJ1-3 many TRBV28 . TGTGCCAGCAGTGTCTCTGGAAACACCATATATTTT CASSVSGNTIYF
TRBJ2-7 . TRBV7-2 . TGCGCCAGCAGCTTAGCGGTTGCGGTTCACTACGAGCATTACTTC CASSLAVAVHYEHYF
TRBJ1-1 many TRBV5-1 . TGCGCCAGCAGCTTCCAGCAGAACACTGAAGCTTTCTTT CASSFQQNTEAFF
TRBJ2-1 . TRBV4-1 . TGCGCCAGCAGCTTCACACAGGAGGCTGGGGTATACAATGGGCAGTTCTTC CASSFTQEAGVYNGQFF
TRBJ2-3 . TRBV6-6 . TGTGCCAGCAATTACGGCGCGCGTCGCACAGATACGCAGTATTTT CASNYGARRTDTQYF
TRBJ2-5 many TRBV6-1 TRBD2 TGTGCCAGCAGTGAAGCAGCGGGAGACCAAGAGACCCAGTACTTC CASSEAAGDQETQYF
TRBJ1-5 . TRBV29-1 . TGCGGCGTTGAACATGGGAATCAGCCCCAGCATTTT CGVEHGNQPQHF
TRBJ1-1 . TRBV11-3 TRBD1 TGTGCCGGCAGCGTCAGGGACAGGGTGAGGAACACTGAAGATTTCTTT CAGSVRDRVRNTEDFF